This T cell receptor beta chain was captured in a study of T cell responses to AZD1222 COVID-19 vaccine. Generated by immunoSEQ multiplex PCR, the TCRdb table keeps only in-frame clones and is missing some. The table counts over 140,000 clones; 2.2% lies in the top ten. In germline, CDR1 is SGHKS, CDR2 YYEKEE (reference sequence). V lost 2 bases, J lost 6 bases, and 17 bases lay in between. The CDR3 loop spans 15 amino acids. The sample comprised peripheral blood. This receptor was taken from an adult in good health. V is TRBV5-5 and J is TRBJ1-2; no clear D. The CDR3 protein is CASSFLSVASHGYTF. The CDR3 coding sequence is TGTGCCAGCAGCTTCTTGTCGGTAGCCTCCCATGGCTACACCTTC. The entire variable domain, with the rest obtained from reference TRBV5-5 and TRBJ1-2, is as follows: DAGVTQSPTHLIKTRGQQVTLRCSPISGHKSVSWYQQVLGQGPQFIFQYYEKEERGRGNFPDRFSARQFPNYSSELNVNALLLGDSALYLCASSFLSVASHGYTFGSGTRLTVV.